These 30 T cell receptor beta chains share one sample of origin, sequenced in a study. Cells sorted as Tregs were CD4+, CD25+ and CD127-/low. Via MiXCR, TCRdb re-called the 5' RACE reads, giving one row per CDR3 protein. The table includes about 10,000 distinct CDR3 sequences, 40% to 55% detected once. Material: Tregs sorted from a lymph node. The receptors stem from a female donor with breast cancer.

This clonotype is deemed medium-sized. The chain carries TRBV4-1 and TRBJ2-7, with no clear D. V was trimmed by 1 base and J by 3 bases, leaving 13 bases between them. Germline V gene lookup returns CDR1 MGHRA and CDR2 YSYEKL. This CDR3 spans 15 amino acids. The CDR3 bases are TGCGCCAGCAGCCAAGTGAATGATGACCTCTACGAGCAGTACTTC. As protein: CASSQVNDDLYEQYF.

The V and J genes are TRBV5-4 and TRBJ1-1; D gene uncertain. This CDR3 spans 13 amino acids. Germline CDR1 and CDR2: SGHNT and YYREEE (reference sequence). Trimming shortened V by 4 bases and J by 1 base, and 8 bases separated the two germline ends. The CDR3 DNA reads TGTGCCAGCAGCCCGACTGGGAACACTGAAGCTTTCTTT. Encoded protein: CASSPTGNTEAFF.

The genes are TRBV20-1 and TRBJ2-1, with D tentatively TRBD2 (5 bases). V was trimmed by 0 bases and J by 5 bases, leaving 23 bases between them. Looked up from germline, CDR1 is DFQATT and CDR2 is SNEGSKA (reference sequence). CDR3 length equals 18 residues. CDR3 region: CSARDKRDDLEGHNEQFF. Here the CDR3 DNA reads TGCAGTGCTAGAGATAAGCGAGACGACCTAGAGGGCCACAATGAGCAGTTCTTC.

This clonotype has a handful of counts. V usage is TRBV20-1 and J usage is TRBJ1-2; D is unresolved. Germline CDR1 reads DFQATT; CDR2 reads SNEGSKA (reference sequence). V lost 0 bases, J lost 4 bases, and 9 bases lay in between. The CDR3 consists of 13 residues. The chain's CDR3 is CSARDHPGYGYTF. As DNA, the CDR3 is TGCAGTGCTAGAGACCACCCTGGCTATGGCTACACCTTC.

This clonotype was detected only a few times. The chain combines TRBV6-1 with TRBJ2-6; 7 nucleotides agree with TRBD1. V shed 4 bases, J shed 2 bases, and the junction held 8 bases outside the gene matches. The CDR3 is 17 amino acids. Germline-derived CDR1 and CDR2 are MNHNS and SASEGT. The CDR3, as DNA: TGTGCCAGCAGTGTGATCCAGGGGGACACTGGGGCCAACGTCCTGACTTTC. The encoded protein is CASSVIQGDTGANVLTF.

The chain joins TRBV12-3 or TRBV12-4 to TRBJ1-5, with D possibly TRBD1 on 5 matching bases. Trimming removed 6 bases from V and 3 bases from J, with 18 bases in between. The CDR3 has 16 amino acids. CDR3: CASSHERGGANQPQHF. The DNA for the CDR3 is TGTGCCAGCAGCCACGAACGAGGTGGGGCCAATCAGCCCCAGCATTTT.

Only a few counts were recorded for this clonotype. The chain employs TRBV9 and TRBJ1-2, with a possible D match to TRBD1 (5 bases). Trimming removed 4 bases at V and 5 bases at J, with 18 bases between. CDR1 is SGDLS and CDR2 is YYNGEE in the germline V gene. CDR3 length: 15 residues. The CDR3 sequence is CASSQPPGTAYGYTF. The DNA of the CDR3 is TGTGCCAGCAGCCAACCCCCCGGGACGGCTTATGGCTACACCTTC.

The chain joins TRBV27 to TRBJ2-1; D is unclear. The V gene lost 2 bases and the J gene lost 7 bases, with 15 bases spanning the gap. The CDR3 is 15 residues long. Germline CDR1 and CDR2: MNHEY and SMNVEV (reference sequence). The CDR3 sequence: CASSLDPTLWNEQFF. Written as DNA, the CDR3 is TGTGCCAGCAGTTTAGACCCAACTCTATGGAATGAGCAGTTCTTC.

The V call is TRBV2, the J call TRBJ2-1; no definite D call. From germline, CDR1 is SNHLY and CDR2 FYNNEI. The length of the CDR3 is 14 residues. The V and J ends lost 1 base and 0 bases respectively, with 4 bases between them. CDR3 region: CASSEGSSYNEQFF. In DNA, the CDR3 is TGTGCCAGCAGTGAAGGGAGCTCCTACAATGAGCAGTTCTTC.

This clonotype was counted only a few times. The chain's CDR3 is CATAITGAHEQYF. The CDR3 region has the DNA TGTGCCACAGCTATAACAGGGGCCCACGAGCAGTACTTC. The J gene is TRBJ2-7, the V gene TRBV27; TRBD1 agrees at 7 bases. Germline CDR1 MNHEY, CDR2 SMNVEV (reference sequence). The junction had 11 bases not matched to a gene; V was cut back by 10 bases and J by 5 bases. This CDR3 contains 13 residues.

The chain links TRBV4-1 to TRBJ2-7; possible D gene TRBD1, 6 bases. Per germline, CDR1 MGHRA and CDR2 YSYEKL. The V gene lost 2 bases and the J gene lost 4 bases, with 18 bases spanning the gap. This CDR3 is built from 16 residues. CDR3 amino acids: CASSQRPDSGLYEQYF. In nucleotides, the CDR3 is TGCGCCAGCAGCCAACGCCCGGACAGTGGGCTTTACGAGCAGTACTTC.

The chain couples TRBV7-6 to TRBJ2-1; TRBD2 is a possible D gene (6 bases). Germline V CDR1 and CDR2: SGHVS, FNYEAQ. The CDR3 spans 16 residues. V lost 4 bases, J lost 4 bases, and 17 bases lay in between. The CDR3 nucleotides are TGTGCCAGCAGCTCCCCGGACTACGCGGCATACAATGAGCAGTTCTTC. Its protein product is CASSSPDYAAYNEQFF.

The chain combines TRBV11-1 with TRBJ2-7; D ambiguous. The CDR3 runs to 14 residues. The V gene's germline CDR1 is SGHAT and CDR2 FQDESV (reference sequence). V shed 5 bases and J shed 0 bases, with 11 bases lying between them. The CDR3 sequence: CASSIVGPSYEQYF. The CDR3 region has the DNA TGTGCCAGCAGCATAGTCGGGCCCTCCTACGAGCAGTACTTC.

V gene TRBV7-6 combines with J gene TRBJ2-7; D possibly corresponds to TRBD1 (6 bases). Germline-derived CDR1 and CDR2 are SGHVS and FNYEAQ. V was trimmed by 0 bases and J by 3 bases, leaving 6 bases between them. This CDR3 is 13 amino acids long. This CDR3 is CASSLAQGYEQYF. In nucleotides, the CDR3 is TGTGCCAGCAGCTTAGCACAGGGCTACGAGCAGTACTTC.

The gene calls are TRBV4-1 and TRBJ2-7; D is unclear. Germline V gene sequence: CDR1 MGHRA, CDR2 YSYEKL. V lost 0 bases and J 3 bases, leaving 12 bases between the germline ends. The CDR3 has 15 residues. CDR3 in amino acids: CASSQERASLYEQYF. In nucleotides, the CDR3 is TGCGCCAGCAGCCAAGAACGGGCCAGCCTCTACGAGCAGTACTTC.

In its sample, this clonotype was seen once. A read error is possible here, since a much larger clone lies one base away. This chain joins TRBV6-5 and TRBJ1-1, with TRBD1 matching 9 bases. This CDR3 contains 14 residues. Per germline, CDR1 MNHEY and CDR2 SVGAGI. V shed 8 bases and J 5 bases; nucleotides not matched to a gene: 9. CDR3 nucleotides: TGTGCCAGCCGCACAGGGGGCACGTGGACTGAAGCTTTCTTT. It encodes CASRTGGTWTEAFF.

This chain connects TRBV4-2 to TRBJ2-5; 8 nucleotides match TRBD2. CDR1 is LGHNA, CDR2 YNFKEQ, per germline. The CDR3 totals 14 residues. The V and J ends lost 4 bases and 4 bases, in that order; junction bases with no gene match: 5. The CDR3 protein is CASSPAGGLETQYF. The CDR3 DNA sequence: TGTGCCAGCAGCCCCGCGGGGGGCTTAGAGACCCAGTACTTC.

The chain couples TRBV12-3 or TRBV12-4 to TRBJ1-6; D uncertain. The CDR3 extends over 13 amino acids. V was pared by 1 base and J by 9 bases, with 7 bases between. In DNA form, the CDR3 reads TGTGCCAGCAGTTTAGTGCTGGGTTCACCCCTCCACTTT. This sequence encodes CASSLVLGSPLHF.

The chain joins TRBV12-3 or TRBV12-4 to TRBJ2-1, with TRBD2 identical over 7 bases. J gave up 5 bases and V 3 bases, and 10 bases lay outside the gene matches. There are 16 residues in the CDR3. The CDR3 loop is CASSLAQWGRDNEQFF. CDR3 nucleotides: TGTGCCAGCAGTTTGGCGCAATGGGGGAGGGACAATGAGCAGTTCTTC.

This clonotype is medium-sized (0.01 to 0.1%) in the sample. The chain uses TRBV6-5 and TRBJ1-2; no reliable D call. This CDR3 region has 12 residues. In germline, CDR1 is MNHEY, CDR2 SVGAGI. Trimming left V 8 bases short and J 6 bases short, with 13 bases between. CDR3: CASGDLGDGYTF. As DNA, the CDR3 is TGTGCCAGCGGCGATCTCGGGGATGGCTACACCTTC.

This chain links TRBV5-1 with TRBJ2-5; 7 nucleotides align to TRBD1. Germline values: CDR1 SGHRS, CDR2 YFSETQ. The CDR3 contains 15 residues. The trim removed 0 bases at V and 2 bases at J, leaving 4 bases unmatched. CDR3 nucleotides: TGCGCCAGCAGCTTGGGGACAGGAGCGCAAGAGACCCAGTACTTC. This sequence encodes CASSLGTGAQETQYF. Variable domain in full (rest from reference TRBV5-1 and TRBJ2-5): KAGVTQTPRYLIKTRGQQVTLSCSPISGHRSVSWYQQTPGQGLQFLFEYFSETQRNKGNFPGRFSGRQFSNSRSEMNVSTLELGDSALYLCASSLGTGAQETQYFGPGTRLLVL.

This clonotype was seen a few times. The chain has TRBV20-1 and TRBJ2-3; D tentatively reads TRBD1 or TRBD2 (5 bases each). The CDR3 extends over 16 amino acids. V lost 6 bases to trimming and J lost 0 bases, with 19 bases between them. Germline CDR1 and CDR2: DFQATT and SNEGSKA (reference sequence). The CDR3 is CSARADTLTSTDTQYF. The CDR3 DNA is TGCAGTGCCCGAGCGGACACCCTTACTAGCACAGATACGCAGTATTTT.

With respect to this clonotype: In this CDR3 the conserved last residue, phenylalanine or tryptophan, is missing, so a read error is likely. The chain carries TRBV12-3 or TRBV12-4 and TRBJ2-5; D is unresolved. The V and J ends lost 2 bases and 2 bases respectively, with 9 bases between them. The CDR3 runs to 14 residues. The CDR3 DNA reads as TGTGCCAGCAGTTTAAGGCGGAGACAAGAGACCCAGTACCTC. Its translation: CASSLRRRQETQYL.

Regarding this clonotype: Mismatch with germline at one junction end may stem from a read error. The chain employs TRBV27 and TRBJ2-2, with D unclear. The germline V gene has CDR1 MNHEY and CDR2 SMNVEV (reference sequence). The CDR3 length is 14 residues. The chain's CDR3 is CASSPNKNIGELFF. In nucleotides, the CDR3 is TGTGCCAGCAGTCCCAACAAGAACATCGGGGAGCTGTTTTTT.

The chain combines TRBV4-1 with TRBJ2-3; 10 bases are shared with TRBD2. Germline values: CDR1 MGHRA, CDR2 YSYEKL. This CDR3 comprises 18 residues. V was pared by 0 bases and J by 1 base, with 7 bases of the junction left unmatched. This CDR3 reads CASSQEDPGTSGTDTQYF. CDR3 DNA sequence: TGCGCCAGCAGCCAAGAAGACCCGGGGACTAGCGGCACAGATACGCAGTATTTT.

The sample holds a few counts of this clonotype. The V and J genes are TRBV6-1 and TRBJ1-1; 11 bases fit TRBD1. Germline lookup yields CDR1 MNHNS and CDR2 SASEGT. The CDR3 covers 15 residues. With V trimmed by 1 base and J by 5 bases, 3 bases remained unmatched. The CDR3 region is CASSEDGTGGTEAFF. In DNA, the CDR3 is TGTGCCAGCAGTGAAGACGGGACAGGGGGTACTGAAGCTTTCTTT.

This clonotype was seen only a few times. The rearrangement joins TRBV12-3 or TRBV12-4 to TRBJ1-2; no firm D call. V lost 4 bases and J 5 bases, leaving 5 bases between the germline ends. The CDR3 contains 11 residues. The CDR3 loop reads CASSSWYGYTF. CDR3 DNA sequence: TGTGCCAGCAGTTCCTGGTATGGCTACACCTTC.

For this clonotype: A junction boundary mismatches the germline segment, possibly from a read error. DNA of the CDR3: TGTGCTAGCAGCAGTCTAGCGGGGGAGAACACCGGGAAGCTGTTTTTT. Amino acid sequence: CASSSLAGENTGKLFF. The chain joins TRBV7-7 to TRBJ2-2; 10 bases match TRBD2. The CDR3 is made up of 16 amino acids. The V gene's germline CDR1 is SSHAT and CDR2 FNYEAQ (reference sequence). Drawing the rest from reference TRBV7-7 and TRBJ2-2, the complete variable domain is GAGVSQSPRYKVTKRGQDVTLRCDPISSHATLYWYQQALGQGPEFLTYFNYEAQPDKSGLPSDRFSAERPEGSISTLTIQRTEQRDSAMYRCASSSLAGENTGKLFFGEGSRLTVL.

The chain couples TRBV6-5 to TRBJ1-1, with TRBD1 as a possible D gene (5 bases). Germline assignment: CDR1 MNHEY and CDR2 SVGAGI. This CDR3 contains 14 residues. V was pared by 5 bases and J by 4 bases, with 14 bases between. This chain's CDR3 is CASSGGQGFTEAFF. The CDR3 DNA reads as TGTGCCAGCAGTGGCGGGCAGGGATTCACTGAAGCTTTCTTT.

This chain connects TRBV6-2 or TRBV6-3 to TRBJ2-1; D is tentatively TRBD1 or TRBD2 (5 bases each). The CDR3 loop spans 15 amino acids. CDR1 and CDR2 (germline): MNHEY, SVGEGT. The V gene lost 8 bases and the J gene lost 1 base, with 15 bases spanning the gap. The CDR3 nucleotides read TGTGCCAGCCAACAAATAGGGACGTCCTACAATGAGCAGTTCTTC. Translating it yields CASQQIGTSYNEQFF.